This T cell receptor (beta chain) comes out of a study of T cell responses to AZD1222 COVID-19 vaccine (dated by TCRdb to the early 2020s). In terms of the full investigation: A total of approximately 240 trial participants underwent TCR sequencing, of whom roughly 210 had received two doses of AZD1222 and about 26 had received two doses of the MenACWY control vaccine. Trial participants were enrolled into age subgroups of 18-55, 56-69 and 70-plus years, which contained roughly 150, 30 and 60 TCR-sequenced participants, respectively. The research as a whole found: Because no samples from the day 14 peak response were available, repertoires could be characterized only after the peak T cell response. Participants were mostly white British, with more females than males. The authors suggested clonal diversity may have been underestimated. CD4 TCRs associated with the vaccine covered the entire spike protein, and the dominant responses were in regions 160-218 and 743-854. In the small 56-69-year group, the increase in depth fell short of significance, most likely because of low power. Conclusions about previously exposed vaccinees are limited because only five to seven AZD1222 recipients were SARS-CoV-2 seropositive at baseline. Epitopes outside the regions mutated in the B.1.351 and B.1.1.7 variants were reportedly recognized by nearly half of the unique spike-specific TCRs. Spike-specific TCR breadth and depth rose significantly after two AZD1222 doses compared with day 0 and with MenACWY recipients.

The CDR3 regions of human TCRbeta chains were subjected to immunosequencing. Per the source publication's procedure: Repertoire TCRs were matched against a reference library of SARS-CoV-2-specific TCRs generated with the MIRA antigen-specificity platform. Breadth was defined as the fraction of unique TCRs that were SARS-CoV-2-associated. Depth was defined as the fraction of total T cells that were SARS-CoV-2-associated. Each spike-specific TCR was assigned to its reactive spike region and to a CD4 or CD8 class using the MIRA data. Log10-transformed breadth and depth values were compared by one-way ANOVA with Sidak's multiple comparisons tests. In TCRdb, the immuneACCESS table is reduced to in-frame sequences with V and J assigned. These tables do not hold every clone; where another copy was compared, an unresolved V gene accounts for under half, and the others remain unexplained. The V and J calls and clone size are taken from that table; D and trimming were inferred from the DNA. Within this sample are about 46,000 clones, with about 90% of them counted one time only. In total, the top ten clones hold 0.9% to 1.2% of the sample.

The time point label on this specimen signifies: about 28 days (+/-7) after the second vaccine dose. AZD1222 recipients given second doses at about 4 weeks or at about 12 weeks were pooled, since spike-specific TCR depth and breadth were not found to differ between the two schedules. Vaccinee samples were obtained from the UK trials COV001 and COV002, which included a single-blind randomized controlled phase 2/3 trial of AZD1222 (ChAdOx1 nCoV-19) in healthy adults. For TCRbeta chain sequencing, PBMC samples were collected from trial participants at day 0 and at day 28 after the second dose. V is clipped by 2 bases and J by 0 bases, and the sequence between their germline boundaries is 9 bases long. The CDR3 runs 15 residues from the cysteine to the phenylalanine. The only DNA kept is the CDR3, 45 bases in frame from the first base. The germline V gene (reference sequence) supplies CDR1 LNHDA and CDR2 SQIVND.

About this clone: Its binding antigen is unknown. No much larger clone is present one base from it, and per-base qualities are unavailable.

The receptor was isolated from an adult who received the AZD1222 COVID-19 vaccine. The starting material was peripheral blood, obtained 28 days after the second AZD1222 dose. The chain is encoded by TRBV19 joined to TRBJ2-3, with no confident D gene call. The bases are TGTGCCAGTAGTATAAATCAATTTAGCACAGATACGCAGTATTTT. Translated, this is CASSINQFSTDTQYF.